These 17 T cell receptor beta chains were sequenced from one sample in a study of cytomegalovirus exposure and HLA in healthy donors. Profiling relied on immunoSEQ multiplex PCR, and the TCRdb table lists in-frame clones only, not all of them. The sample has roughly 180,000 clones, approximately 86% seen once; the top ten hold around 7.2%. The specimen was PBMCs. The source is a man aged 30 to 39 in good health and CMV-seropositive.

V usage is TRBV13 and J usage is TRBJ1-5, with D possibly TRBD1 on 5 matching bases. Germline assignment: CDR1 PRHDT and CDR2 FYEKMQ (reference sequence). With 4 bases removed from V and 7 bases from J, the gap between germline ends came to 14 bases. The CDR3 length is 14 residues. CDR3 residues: CASSSVEEGQPQHF. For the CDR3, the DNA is TGTGCCAGCAGCTCCGTGGAGGAGGGGCAGCCCCAGCATTTT.

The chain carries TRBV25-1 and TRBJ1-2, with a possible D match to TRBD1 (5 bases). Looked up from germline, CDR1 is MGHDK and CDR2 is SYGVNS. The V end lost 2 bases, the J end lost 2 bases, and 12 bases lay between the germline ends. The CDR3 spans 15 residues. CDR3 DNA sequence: TGTGCCAGCAGTGAACAGGGAGAGTTAAACTATGGCTACACCTTC. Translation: CASSEQGELNYGYTF.

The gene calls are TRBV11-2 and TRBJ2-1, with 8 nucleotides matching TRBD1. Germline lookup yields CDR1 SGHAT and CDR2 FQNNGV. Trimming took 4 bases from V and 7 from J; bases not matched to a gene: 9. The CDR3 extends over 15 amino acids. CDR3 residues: CASSSPGTGVNEQFF. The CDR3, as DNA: TGTGCCAGCAGCTCCCCCGGGACAGGAGTAAATGAGCAGTTCTTC.

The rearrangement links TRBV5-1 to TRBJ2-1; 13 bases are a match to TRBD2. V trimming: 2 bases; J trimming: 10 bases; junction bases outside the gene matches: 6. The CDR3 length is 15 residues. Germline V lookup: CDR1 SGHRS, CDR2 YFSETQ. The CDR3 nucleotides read TGCGCCAGCAGCTTCGGACTAGCGGGAGCTGGGGAGCAGTTCTTC. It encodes CASSFGLAGAGEQFF.

The CDR3 is CASSLTGHTTDTQYF. CDR3 in DNA: TGTGCCAGCAGCCTAACAGGGCATACCACAGATACGCAGTATTTT. V usage is TRBV9 and J usage is TRBJ2-3; a possible D gene is TRBD1 (6 bases). V gave up 4 bases and J gave up 2 bases, with 14 bases separating them. CDR1 SGDLS and CDR2 YYNGEE come from the germline V gene. This CDR3 is 15 amino acids long.

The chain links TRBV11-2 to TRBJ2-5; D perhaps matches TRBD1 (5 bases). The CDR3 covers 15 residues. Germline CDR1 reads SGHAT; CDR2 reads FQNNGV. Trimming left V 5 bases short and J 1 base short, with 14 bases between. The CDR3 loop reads CASSPPDTRQETQYF. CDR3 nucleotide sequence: TGTGCCAGCAGCCCCCCGGACACTCGCCAAGAGACCCAGTACTTC.

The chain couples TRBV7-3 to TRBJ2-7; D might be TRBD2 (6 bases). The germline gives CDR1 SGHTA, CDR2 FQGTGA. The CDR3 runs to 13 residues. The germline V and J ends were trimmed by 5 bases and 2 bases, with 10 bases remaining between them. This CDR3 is CASSPGLTYEQYF. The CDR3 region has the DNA TGTGCCAGCAGCCCGGGACTGACCTACGAGCAGTACTTC.

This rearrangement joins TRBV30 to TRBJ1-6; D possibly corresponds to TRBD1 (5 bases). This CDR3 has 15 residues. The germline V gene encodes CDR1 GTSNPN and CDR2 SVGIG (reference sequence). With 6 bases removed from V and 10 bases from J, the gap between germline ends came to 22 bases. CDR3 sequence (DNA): TGTGCCTGTATTAACGGAGACGGGGCTTGGTCACCCCTCCACTTT. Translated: CACINGDGAWSPLHF. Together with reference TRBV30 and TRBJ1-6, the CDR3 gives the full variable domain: SQTIHQWPATLVQPVGSPLSLECTVEGTSNPNLYWYRQAAGRGLQLLFYSVGIGQISSEVPQNLSASRPQDRQFILSSKKLLLSDSGFYLCACINGDGAWSPLHFGNGTRLTVT.

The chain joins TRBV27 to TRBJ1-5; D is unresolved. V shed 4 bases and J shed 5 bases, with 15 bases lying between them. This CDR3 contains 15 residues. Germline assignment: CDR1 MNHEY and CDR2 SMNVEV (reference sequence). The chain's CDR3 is CASSYGLPGHQPQHF. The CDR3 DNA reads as TGTGCCAGCAGTTATGGACTTCCTGGGCATCAGCCCCAGCATTTT.

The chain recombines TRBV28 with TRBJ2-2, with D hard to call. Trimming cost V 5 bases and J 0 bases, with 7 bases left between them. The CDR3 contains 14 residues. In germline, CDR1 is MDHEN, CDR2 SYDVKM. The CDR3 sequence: CASSGTTNTGELFF. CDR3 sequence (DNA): TGTGCCAGCAGTGGTACGACGAACACCGGGGAGCTGTTTTTT.

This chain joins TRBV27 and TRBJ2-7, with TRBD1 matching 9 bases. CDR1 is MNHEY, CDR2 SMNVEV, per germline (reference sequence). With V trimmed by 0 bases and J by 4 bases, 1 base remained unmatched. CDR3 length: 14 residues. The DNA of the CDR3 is TGTGCCAGCAGTTTATCGGACAGGGGATACGAGCAGTACTTC. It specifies CASSLSDRGYEQYF.

The CDR3 region has the DNA TGTGCCAGCAGCGTAGGACAGGGCTATGGCTACACCTTC. This gives the protein CASSVGQGYGYTF. The gene calls are TRBV9 and TRBJ1-2; 7 nucleotides line up with TRBD1. Germline V lookup: CDR1 SGDLS, CDR2 YYNGEE. This CDR3 has 13 amino acids. The V gene end was trimmed by 0 bases and the J gene end by 4 bases; junction bases not matched to a gene: 0.

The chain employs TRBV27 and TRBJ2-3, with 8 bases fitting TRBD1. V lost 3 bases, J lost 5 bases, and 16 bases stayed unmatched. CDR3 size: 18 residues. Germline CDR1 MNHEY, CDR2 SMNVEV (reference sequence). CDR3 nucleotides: TGTGCCAGCAGTTTTAGCCCAGGACAGGGAAAAATAGGAGATACGCAGTATTTT. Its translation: CASSFSPGQGKIGDTQYF.

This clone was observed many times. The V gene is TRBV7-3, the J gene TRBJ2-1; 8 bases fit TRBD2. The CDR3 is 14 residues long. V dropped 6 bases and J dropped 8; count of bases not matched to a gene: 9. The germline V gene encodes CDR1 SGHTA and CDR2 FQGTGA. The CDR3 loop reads CASSYGTSPHEQFF. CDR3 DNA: TGTGCCAGCAGTTACGGGACTAGTCCCCATGAGCAGTTCTTC.

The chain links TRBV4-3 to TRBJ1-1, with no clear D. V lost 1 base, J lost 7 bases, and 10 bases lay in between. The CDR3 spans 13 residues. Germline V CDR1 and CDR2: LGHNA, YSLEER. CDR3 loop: CASSQVKHYEAFF. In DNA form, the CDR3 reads TGCGCCAGCAGCCAAGTAAAGCATTATGAAGCTTTCTTT.

DNA for the CDR3: TGTGCCAGCAGCGGGACAGGGCCGGGCACTGAAGCTTTCTTT. The encoded protein is CASSGTGPGTEAFF. V gene TRBV7-2 combines with J gene TRBJ1-1; TRBD1 aligns across 9 bases. V was clipped by 5 bases and J by 4 bases; unmatched bases: 5. The CDR3 extends over 14 amino acids. Per the germline V gene, CDR1 is SGHTA and CDR2 is FQGNSA.

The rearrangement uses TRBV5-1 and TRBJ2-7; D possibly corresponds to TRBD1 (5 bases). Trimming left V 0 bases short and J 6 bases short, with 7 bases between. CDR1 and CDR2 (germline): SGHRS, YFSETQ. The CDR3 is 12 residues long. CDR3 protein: CASSLEGVEQYF. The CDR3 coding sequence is TGCGCCAGCAGCTTGGAAGGGGTCGAGCAGTACTTC.